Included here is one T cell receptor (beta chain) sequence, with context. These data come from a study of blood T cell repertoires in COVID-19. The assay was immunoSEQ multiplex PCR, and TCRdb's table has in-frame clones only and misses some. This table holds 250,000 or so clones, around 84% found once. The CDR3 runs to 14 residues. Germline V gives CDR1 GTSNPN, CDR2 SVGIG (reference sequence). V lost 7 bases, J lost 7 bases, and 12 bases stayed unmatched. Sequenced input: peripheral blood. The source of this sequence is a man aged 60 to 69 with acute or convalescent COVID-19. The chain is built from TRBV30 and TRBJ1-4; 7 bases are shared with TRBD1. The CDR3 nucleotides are TGTGCCTACTTGACAGGGAGAGCAGGTGAAAAACTGTTTTTT. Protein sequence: CAYLTGRAGEKLFF.